This T cell receptor (beta chain) was sequenced in a study of T cells after somatic rescue of genetic block. The table came from immunoSEQ multiplex PCR; TCRdb's copy has only in-frame clones and leaves some out. The repertoire holds around 64,000 clones, roughly 94% seen once, with 2.5% to 3.5% in the top ten. This CDR3 contains 15 residues. J gave up 5 bases and V 5 bases, and 10 bases lay outside the gene matches. In germline, CDR1 is MDHEN, CDR2 SYDVKM. The gene calls are TRBV28 and TRBJ1-1, with TRBD1 matching over 8 bases. The receptor was isolated from a man aged 35 to 55. The specimen was peripheral blood mononuclear cells (PBMCs). The CDR3 region is CASSIPGGAETEAFF. The CDR3 DNA follows: TGTGCCAGCAGTATCCCAGGGGGCGCGGAGACTGAAGCTTTCTTT.